The subject of this entry is one TCR beta chain. This entry comes from a study of blood T cell repertoires in COVID-19. Study-wide context: PBMCs, B-cell-depleted T cells, or T cells were the source of the cDNA or gDNA that made up the material.

Authors' methods: Estimated nucleated cell counts came from reference gene primer amplification. Measured with immunoSEQ multiplex PCR; TCRdb has only the in-frame clones, and not every one. V, J and clone size are taken as reported in that table, and D and trimming were inferred from the DNA itself. This sample carries approximately 200,000 clones, roughly 83% of them seen once, and the ten largest clones take around 7%. Germline V CDR1 and CDR2: LGHDT, YNNKEL (reference sequence). The CDR3 consists of 13 residues. V was pared by 1 base and J by 5 bases, with 1 base of the junction left unmatched. The sequence was collected from a woman aged 45-60 years with acute or convalescent COVID-19. The chain couples TRBV3-1 (or the pseudogene TRBV3-2) to TRBJ1-2; 7 bases align to TRBD1. The sample consisted of peripheral blood. In DNA, the CDR3 is TGTGCCAGCAGCCAAGGGGACAGTTATGGCTACACCTTC. It yields the protein CASSQGDSYGYTF.